The 25 T cell receptor beta chains below were found in one sample sequenced in a study of T cell repertoires in cytomegalovirus infection. No antigen is known for these receptors. Each CDR3 protein gets one entry after TCRdb re-called the reads with MiXCR. Of about 770,000 distinct CDR3 sequences in the sample, almost 30% were seen once. This sample comprised cultured CD8+ T cells from PBMCs, obtained from culture after CMV antigen stimulation. Receptors were obtained from a human donor in good health (CMV status not recorded). Some clones in this sample may be carry-over from other donors' samples.

This rearrangement joins TRBV29-1 to TRBJ2-6; tentatively, D is TRBD1 or TRBD2 (6 bases each). V was cut by 7 bases and J by 0 bases, with 13 bases left in between. This CDR3 contains 15 residues. CDR1 and CDR2 (germline): SQVTM, ANQGSEA. The CDR3 sequence: CSAPTGASGANVLTF. In DNA, the CDR3 is TGCAGCGCCCCCACGGGGGCCTCTGGGGCCAACGTCCTGACTTTC.

This clonotype came up a few times. The V gene is TRBV7-9, the J gene TRBJ2-2; 7 positions match TRBD1. V lost 3 bases to trimming and J lost 5 bases; unmatched junction nucleotides: 12. The germline V gene has CDR1 SEHNR and CDR2 FQNEAQ (reference sequence). CDR3 size: 17 residues. The CDR3 DNA reads TGTGCCAGCAGCTTTCTGACAGGGCCAAGTAGAACCGGGGAGCTGTTTTTT. This encodes CASSFLTGPSRTGELFF.

This clonotype came up a few times. The chain combines TRBV6-1 with TRBJ2-3; the match to TRBD2 covers 7 bases. V lost 7 bases, J lost 6 bases, and 16 bases stayed unmatched. The CDR3 covers 16 residues. The germline V gene encodes CDR1 MNHNS and CDR2 SASEGT. CDR3 sequence reads: CASTPGGAGPKDTQYF. In nucleotides, the CDR3 is TGTGCCAGCACCCCGGGGGGAGCGGGGCCCAAGGATACGCAGTATTTT.

This clonotype was counted between two and nine times. J is TRBJ2-5 and V is TRBV7-9; TRBD1 matches 9 bases. The CDR3 spans 15 residues. CDR1 and CDR2 from the germline V gene are SEHNR and FQNEAQ (reference sequence). The V segment lost 3 bases and the J segment 5 bases; nucleotides outside the gene matches: 7. The CDR3 sequence: CASSLGWDREETQYF. CDR3 coding DNA: TGTGCCAGCAGCTTGGGATGGGACAGGGAGGAGACCCAGTACTTC.

This clonotype has more than one count but fewer than ten. The J gene is TRBJ2-7, the V gene TRBV13; D is perhaps TRBD1 (5 bases). Deletions cut 11 bases from V and 8 bases from J, with 25 bases between. The CDR3 length is 14 residues. Looked up from germline, CDR1 is PRHDT and CDR2 is FYEKMQ (reference sequence). The CDR3 DNA reads as TGTGCCTCCAACGCCCAGCAGGGCAGTTTGCAGCAGTACTTC. It translates to CASNAQQGSLQQYF.

Ten or more counts support this clonotype. V gene TRBV7-2 combines with J gene TRBJ2-3, with 10 positions matching TRBD2. The length of the CDR3 is 15 residues. Germline trimming cut 4 bases from V and 2 bases from J; bases unmatched to any gene: 3. Looked up from germline, CDR1 is SGHTA and CDR2 is FQGNSA. The CDR3 DNA is TGTGCCAGCAGCTCCCTAGCGGGGGTCACAGATACGCAGTATTTT. As protein: CASSSLAGVTDTQYF.

Only a few counts were recorded for this clonotype. This chain uses TRBV6-2 or TRBV6-3 with TRBJ1-1; the D is unclear. CDR1 and CDR2 (germline): MNHEY, SVGEGT. CDR3 length equals 17 residues. V lost 0 bases, J lost 1 base, and 15 bases lay in between. Here the CDR3 DNA reads TGTGCCAGCAGTTACTCATATGGGGAGCCACAGAACACTGAAGCTTTCTTT. It codes for CASSYSYGEPQNTEAFF.

There are a few counts of this clonotype. J is TRBJ2-7 and V is TRBV5-6; 8 bases line up with TRBD2. The CDR3 consists of 13 residues. Germline lookup yields CDR1 SGHDT and CDR2 YYEEEE. DNA of the CDR3: TGTGCCAGCAGCCGGGGGGGGGCCCTACTCCTTGATGTG. It is translated as CASSRGGALLLDV.

The chain is built from TRBV9 and TRBJ1-1; 8 nucleotides line up with TRBD1. With 1 base clipped from V and 0 bases from J, the junction kept 11 bases outside the gene matches. CDR1 SGDLS and CDR2 YYNGEE come from the germline V gene. The CDR3 extends over 18 amino acids. CDR3 bases: TGTGCCAGCAGCGTAAAAGAGGACAGGGTTGAAATGAACACTGAAGCTTTCTTT. Translation gives CASSVKEDRVEMNTEAFF.

This clonotype has more than one count but fewer than ten. The chain links TRBV6-6 to TRBJ2-7; tentatively, D is TRBD1 or TRBD2 (5 bases each). The germline gives CDR1 MNHNY, CDR2 SVGAGI (reference sequence). Trimming pared 2 bases from V and 4 bases from J, leaving 15 bases between. This CDR3 is built from 15 residues. The CDR3, as DNA: TGTGCCAGCAGTTACGAGAGGGCAGCAGGGTACGAGCAGTACGTC. Translated, it gives CASSYERAAGYEQYV.

This clonotype turned up a few times. The chain joins TRBV11-3 to TRBJ2-7, with a weak D call TRBD1 (5 bases). Germline CDR1 SGHNT, CDR2 YENEEA. The ends were cut back, 0 bases at V and 3 bases at J, with 21 bases in the middle. The CDR3 loop spans 18 amino acids. The CDR3 sequence is CASSLERAGMVSLYEQYF. CDR3 in DNA: TGTGCCAGCAGCTTAGAAAGGGCAGGGATGGTATCTCTCTACGAGCAGTACTTC.

This clonotype was detected only once. The V call is TRBV10-3, the J call TRBJ2-1, with D possibly matching TRBD2 (6 bases). With 2 bases removed from V and 5 bases from J, the gap between germline ends came to 16 bases. The CDR3 totals 16 residues. The germline CDR1 and CDR2 sequences are ENHRY and SYGVKD. The DNA for the CDR3 is TGTGCCATCAGTGAGAAGTCGGCGGGGAACAACAATGAGCAGTTCTTC. Its protein is CAISEKSAGNNNEQFF.

A single count supports this clonotype. The junction shows a germline mismatch at one end, possibly a read error. The chain uses TRBV6-8 and TRBJ2-3; a weak D match, TRBD2 (6 bases). Germline values: CDR1 MNHGY, CDR2 SAAAGT. The CDR3 spans 15 residues. The CDR3 DNA sequence: TGTACCAGCAGTTCCGAGACGCGAGGAGGGGATACGCAGTATTTT. It yields the protein CTSSSETRGGDTQYF.

This clonotype was seen a handful of times. V usage is TRBV7-9 and J usage is TRBJ2-7, with TRBD1 matching 10 bases. Germline CDR1 is SEHNR and CDR2 is FQNEAQ (reference sequence). This CDR3 has 16 amino acids. V was pared by 3 bases and J by 1 base, with 6 bases of the junction left unmatched. DNA of the CDR3: TGTGCCAGCAGCTTTTTGCCGGGACAGGGGTCCTACGAGCAGTACTTC. It codes for CASSFLPGQGSYEQYF.

This clonotype was detected ten times or more. The chain employs TRBV7-9 and TRBJ2-3, with a weak D call TRBD1 (5 bases). The CDR3 runs 16 residues. Trimming took off 0 bases at V and 6 bases at J, with 16 bases between the two ends. CDR1 SEHNR and CDR2 FQNEAQ come from the germline V gene (reference sequence). For the CDR3, the DNA is TGTGCCAGCAGCTTAGCGCCAGGGTTCAAGTCGGATACGCAGTATTTT. Its translation: CASSLAPGFKSDTQYF.

The V gene is TRBV4-1, the J gene TRBJ1-5; D unresolved. V shed 1 base and J shed 5 bases, with 15 bases lying between them. Germline V gene data show CDR1 as MGHRA and CDR2 as YSYEKL. The CDR3 has 16 amino acids. The CDR3 nucleotides are TGCGCCAGCAGCCAAGGGGCAGGTAGTAAGGATCAGCCCCAGCATTTT. Its protein product is CASSQGAGSKDQPQHF.

This clonotype was counted ten times or more. The chain joins TRBV7-6 to TRBJ2-5; D remains unclear. Germline V lookup: CDR1 SGHVS, CDR2 FNYEAQ. Trimming removed 3 bases from V and 5 bases from J, with 4 bases in between. This CDR3 comprises 11 residues. The CDR3 here is CASSFWETQYF. The CDR3 DNA follows: TGTGCCAGCAGCTTCTGGGAGACCCAGTACTTC.

The V and J genes are TRBV6-1 and TRBJ2-1; D may be TRBD1 (6 bases). The CDR3 loop spans 15 amino acids. Germline-derived CDR1 and CDR2 are MNHNS and SASEGT. With 10 bases removed from V and 2 bases from J, the gap between germline ends came to 18 bases. The CDR3, as DNA: TGTGCCACCACCCTCCCGACAGGAACCTACAATGAGCAGTTCTTC. Translated, it gives CATTLPTGTYNEQFF.

This clonotype was recorded only once. The CDR3 sequence: CASGGALSNSPLHF. The CDR3, as DNA: TGTGCCAGCGGAGGAGCCCTAAGTAATTCACCCCTCCACTTT. The chain links TRBV14 to TRBJ1-6; no reliable D call. The germline CDR1 and CDR2 sequences are SGHDN and FVKESK. The CDR3 is made up of 14 amino acids. With 8 bases removed from V and 6 bases from J, the gap between germline ends came to 14 bases. The full variable domain, rest sourced from reference TRBV14 and TRBJ1-6, is EAGVTQFPSHSVIEKGQTVTLRCDPISGHDNLYWYRRVMGKEIKFLLHFVKESKQDESGMPNNRFLAERTGGTYSTLKVQPAELEDSGVYFCASGGALSNSPLHFGNGTRLTVT.

This clonotype was observed at least ten times. The chain recombines TRBV7-8 with TRBJ1-6, with D perhaps TRBD1 (5 bases). There are 16 residues in the CDR3. Trimming pared 3 bases from V and 6 bases from J, leaving 15 bases between. In germline, CDR1 is SGHVS, CDR2 FQNEAQ. CDR3: CASSLIPPGANSPLHF. In DNA form, the CDR3 reads TGTGCCAGCAGCTTGATACCGCCTGGGGCTAATTCACCCCTCCACTTT.

The gene calls are TRBV6-4 and TRBJ1-1; TRBD1 might be the D (6 bases). Looked up from germline, CDR1 is MRHNA and CDR2 is SNTAGT. This CDR3 comprises 19 residues. V lost 5 bases to trimming and J lost 6 bases, with 31 bases between them. CDR3 DNA sequence: TGTGCCAGCAGTTTCCCTCTCCGGGGGCGGACAGTAGGAAACGCTGAAGCTTTCTTT. It translates to CASSFPLRGRTVGNAEAFF.

The chain has TRBV6-1 and TRBJ1-5; D uncertain. The CDR3 length is 15 residues. Trimming removed 3 bases from V and 2 bases from J, with 11 bases in between. CDR1 is MNHNS and CDR2 is SASEGT in the germline V gene. The CDR3 sequence is CASSEWTHGNQPQHF. Written as DNA, the CDR3 is TGTGCCAGCAGTGAGTGGACCCACGGCAATCAGCCCCAGCATTTT.

This clonotype was counted between two and nine times. This chain joins TRBV10-2 and TRBJ1-2; TRBD1 agrees at 10 bases. In germline, CDR1 is WSHSY, CDR2 SAAADI. Trimming cost V 3 bases and J 7 bases; bases outside gene matches: 11. This CDR3 contains 16 residues. The CDR3 reads CASSELAGQGLIGYTF. The CDR3 nucleotides read TGCGCCAGCAGTGAACTCGCGGGACAGGGGTTGATTGGCTACACCTTC.

The chain is built from TRBV27 and TRBJ1-1, with 10 bases matching TRBD1. V lost 6 bases to trimming and J lost 6 bases; unmatched junction nucleotides: 7. Germline-derived CDR1 and CDR2 are MNHEY and SMNVEV (reference sequence). CDR3 length equals 14 residues. As DNA, the CDR3 is TGTGCCAGCAGCTCTATAGGACAGGGGGCTGAAGCTTTCTTT. It is translated as CASSSIGQGAEAFF.

This chain connects TRBV15 to TRBJ2-7; 11 nucleotides align to TRBD1. V lost 0 bases and J lost 3; bases outside the gene matches: 4. The germline V gene encodes CDR1 LNHNV and CDR2 YYDKDF (reference sequence). The CDR3 runs 16 residues. In DNA form, the CDR3 reads TGTGCCACCAGCAGAGATCTGGGGACAGGGGGCTACGAGCAGTACGTC. Its translation: CATSRDLGTGGYEQYV.